This T cell receptor beta chain was identified during a study of CD8+CD57+ T cells in acquired aplastic anemia. Study as a whole: DNA recovered from sorted CD4+ and CD8+ cells had a mean of approximately 3 ug. The study, taken as a whole, reports: About 29 sequences, all CD8+ CDR3, were shared between patients and controls. Levels of CD8+ Simpson's diversity were not significantly distinct in patients versus controls.

Profiling that covered TCR beta VDJ and CDR3 relied on genomic DNA as its template. A single record per CDR3 protein comes from TCRdb applying MiXCR to the reads. This table holds 150,000 to 200,000 distinct CDR3 sequences, over 60% found once. Notes on this clonotype: Its antigen is undetermined.

Trimming cost V 7 bases and J 1 base, with 8 bases left between them. CDR3 length: 12 amino acids. Germline CDR1 SNHLY, CDR2 FYNNEI. The chain employs TRBV2 and TRBJ2-7; no clear D. What was sequenced was sorted CD4+, CD8+, or CD8+CD57+ T cells (not recorded which) from PBMCs. The source of this sequence is a human donor with severe aplastic anemia or a healthy control (not recorded which). The CDR3 reads CASTKGSYEQYF. In nucleotides, the CDR3 is TGTGCCAGCACCAAGGGATCCTACGAGCAGTACTTC. Together with reference TRBV2 and TRBJ2-7, the CDR3 gives the full variable domain: EPEVTQTPSHQVTQMGQEVILRCVPISNHLYFYWYRQILGQKVEFLVSFYNNEISEKSEIFDDQFSVERPDGSNFTLKIRSTKLEDSAMYFCASTKGSYEQYFGPGTRLTVT.